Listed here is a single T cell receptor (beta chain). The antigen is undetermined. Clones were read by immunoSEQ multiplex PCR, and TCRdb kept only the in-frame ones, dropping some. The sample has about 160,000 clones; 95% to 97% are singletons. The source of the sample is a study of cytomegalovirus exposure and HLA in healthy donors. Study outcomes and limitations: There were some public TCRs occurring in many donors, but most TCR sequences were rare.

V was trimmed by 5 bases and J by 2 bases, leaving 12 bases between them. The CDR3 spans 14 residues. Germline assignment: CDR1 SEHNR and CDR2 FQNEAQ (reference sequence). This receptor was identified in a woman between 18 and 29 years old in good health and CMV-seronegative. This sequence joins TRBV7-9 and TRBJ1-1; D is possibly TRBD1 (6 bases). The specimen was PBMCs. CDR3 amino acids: CASSQTGSNTEAFF. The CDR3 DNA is TGTGCCAGCAGCCAGACAGGCTCCAACACTGAAGCTTTCTTT.